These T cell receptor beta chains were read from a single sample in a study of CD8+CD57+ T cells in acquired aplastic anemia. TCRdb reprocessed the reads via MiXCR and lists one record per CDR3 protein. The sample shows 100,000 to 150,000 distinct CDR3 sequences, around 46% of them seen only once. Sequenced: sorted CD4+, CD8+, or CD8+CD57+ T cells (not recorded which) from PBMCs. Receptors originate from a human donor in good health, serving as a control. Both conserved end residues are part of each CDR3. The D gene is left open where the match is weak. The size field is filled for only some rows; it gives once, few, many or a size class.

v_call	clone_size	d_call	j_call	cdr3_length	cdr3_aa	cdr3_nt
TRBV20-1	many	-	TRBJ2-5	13	CSAVQRTQETQYF	TGCAGTGCTGTCCAGCGGACCCAAGAGACCCAGTACTTC
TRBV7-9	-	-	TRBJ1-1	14	CASSFLGVNTEAFF	TGTGCCAGCAGCTTTTTGGGTGTTAACACTGAAGCTTTCTTT
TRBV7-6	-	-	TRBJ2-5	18	CASSLDPAEGRDQETQYF	TGTGCCAGCAGCTTAGATCCTGCGGAAGGACGAGACCAAGAGACCCAGTACTTC
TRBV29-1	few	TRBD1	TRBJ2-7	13	CSARTGLKNEQYF	TGCAGCGCCAGGACAGGGTTAAAAAACGAGCAGTACTTC
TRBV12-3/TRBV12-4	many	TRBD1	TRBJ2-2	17	CASSSQDRGLNTGELFF	TGTGCCAGCAGTTCCCAGGACAGGGGCCTGAACACCGGGGAGCTGTTTTTT
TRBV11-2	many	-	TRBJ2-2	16	CASSPGTARGSGELFF	TGTGCCAGCAGCCCTGGGACCGCTCGGGGATCCGGGGAGCTGTTTTTT
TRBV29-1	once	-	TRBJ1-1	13	CSVVWGTDNEAFF	TGCAGCGTTGTTTGGGGTACGGATAATGAAGCTTTCTTT
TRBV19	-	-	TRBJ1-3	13	CASSGQRGNTIYF	TGTGCCAGCTCGGGGCAGCGGGGAAACACCATATATTTT
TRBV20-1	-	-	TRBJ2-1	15	CSFGGGSPSYNEQFF	TGCTCCTTTGGGGGCGGGTCCCCGTCCTACAATGAGCAGTTCTTC
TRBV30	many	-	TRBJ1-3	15	CAWTIGSGSGNTIYF	TGTGCCTGGACTATAGGAAGCGGGTCTGGAAACACCATATATTTT
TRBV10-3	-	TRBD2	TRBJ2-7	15	CAISRSGGYSYEQYF	TGTGCCATCAGTAGAAGCGGGGGGTACTCCTACGAGCAGTACTTC
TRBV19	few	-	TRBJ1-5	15	CASSREGVSNQPQHF	TGTGCCAGTAGCAGAGAAGGGGTGAGCAATCAGCCCCAGCATTTT
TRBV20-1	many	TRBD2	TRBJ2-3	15	CSLETPSGGTDTQYF	TGCAGCCTAGAGACCCCTAGCGGGGGGACTGATACGCAGTATTTT
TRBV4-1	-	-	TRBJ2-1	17	CASSQDLEAFSYNEQSF	TGCGCCAGCAGCCAAGACCTCGAGGCGTTCTCCTACAATGAGCAGTCCTTC
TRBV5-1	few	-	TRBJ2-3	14	CASSLEASSDTQYF	TGCGCCAGCAGCTTGGAGGCGTCGTCGGATACGCAGTATTTT
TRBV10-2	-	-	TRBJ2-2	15	CASSTGTPNTGELFF	TGCGCCAGCAGTACCGGGACACCGAACACCGGGGAGCTGTTTTTT
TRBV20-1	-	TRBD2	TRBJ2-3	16	CSADTTSGGATDTQYF	TGCAGCGCGGACACCACTAGCGGGGGGGCCACAGATACGCAGTATTTT
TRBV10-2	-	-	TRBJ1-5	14	CASRRGDSNQPQHF	TGCGCCAGCAGGAGGGGTGATAGCAATCAGCCCCAGCATTTT
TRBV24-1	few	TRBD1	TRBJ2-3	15	CATSDSSDRGPTQYF	TGTGCCACCAGTGATTCGTCGGACAGGGGTCCTACGCAGTATTTT
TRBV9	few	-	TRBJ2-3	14	CASSVGPPPDTQYF	TGTGCCAGCAGCGTTGGACCACCCCCAGATACGCAGTATTTT
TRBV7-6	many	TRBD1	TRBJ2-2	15	CASRSDRGNTGELFF	TGTGCCAGCAGGTCCGACAGGGGGAACACCGGGGAGCTGTTTTTT
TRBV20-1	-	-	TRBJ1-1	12	CSANRLDTEAFF	TGCAGTGCTAACAGGTTGGACACTGAAGCTTTCTTT
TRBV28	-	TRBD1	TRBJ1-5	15	CASTGTGFGNQPQHF	TGTGCCAGCACCGGGACAGGGTTCGGCAATCAGCCCCAGCATTTT
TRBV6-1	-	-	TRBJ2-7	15	CASSPRGARGHEQYF	TGTGCCAGCAGTCCCCGGGGGGCGCGAGGGCACGAGCAGTACTTC
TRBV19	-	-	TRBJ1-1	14	CASSIGVGVGEAFF	TGTGCCAGTAGTATTGGAGTAGGGGTTGGGGAAGCTTTCTTT
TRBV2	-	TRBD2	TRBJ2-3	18	CASSGGGGSGGNTDTQYF	TGTGCCAGCAGCGGGGGTGGTGGTAGCGGGGGGAACACAGATACGCAGTATTTT
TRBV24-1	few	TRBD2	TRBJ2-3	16	CATSDFLAGGPDTQYF	TGTGCCACCAGTGATTTTCTAGCGGGAGGGCCTGATACGCAGTATTTT
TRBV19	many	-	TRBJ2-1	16	CASSIAGLLSYNEQFF	TGTGCCAGTAGTATAGCGGGGCTTCTCTCCTACAATGAGCAGTTCTTC
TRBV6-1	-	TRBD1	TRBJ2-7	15	CASRPGDRRSSEQYF	TGTGCCAGCAGACCCGGGGACAGGCGATCGAGCGAGCAGTACTTC
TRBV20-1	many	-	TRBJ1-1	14	CSAPSLGRVGEAFF	TGCAGTGCTCCCTCCTTGGGGCGGGTAGGTGAAGCTTTCTTT